This TCR beta chain was profiled in a study of blood T cell repertoires in COVID-19. Germline V gene sequence: CDR1 MDHEN, CDR2 SYDVKM. The V segment lost 10 bases and the J segment 3 bases; nucleotides outside the gene matches: 9. The CDR3 is 14 amino acids. TCRdb's copy holds only in-frame clones and misses some; the assay was immunoSEQ multiplex PCR. Found here are a few hundred thousand clones, about 88% of them singletons; the top ten hold roughly 1.4%. Study members were between roughly 18 and 89 years old and lived in 20 to 25 US regions. The gene calls are TRBV28 and TRBJ1-2; 9 positions agree with TRBD1. This TCR derives from a woman aged 18-29 years who had been exposed to COVID-19. The specimen was PBMCs or T cells enriched from blood (not recorded which). Here the CDR3 reads CAILAGQGYYGYTF. The CDR3, as DNA: TGTGCCATCTTGGCGGGACAGGGATACTATGGCTACACCTTC.